A single sample gave rise to the 2 T cell receptor beta chains below, sequenced in a study of OX40 agonist ivuxolimab in advanced cancers. Sequenced by immunoSEQ multiplex PCR; TCRdb stores in-frame clones only, minus some. The table includes tens of thousands of clones, around 80% detected once. The sequencing used CD4+ or CD8+ T cells sorted from blood, collected in a trial of the OX40 agonist ivuxolimab. All receptors come from an adult with an advanced solid tumor such as melanoma, head and neck, liver or kidney cancer.

V is TRBV7-9 and J is TRBJ1-3; possible D gene TRBD1, 6 bases. V was pared by 3 bases and J by 8 bases, with 14 bases between. The CDR3 spans 14 residues. Per the germline V gene, CDR1 is SEHNR and CDR2 is FQNEAQ (reference sequence). The chain's CDR3 is CASSFWGLADTIYF. The CDR3 nucleotides are TGTGCCAGCAGCTTCTGGGGGCTAGCGGACACCATATATTTT.

This clone was counted once. The chain recombines TRBV2 with TRBJ2-7; 7 bases map to TRBD2. The germline V gene encodes CDR1 SNHLY and CDR2 FYNNEI. This CDR3 is 15 amino acids long. V trimming: 2 bases; J trimming: 3 bases; junction bases outside the gene matches: 7. The CDR3 coding sequence is TGTGCCAGCAGTGAACTCCCTAGCGGACGCTACGAGCAGTACTTC. It specifies CASSELPSGRYEQYF.